A single sample gave rise to the 32 T cell receptor beta chains below, sequenced in a study of T-cell reconstitution after alpha-beta-depleted transplantation in children. TCRbeta library preparation incorporated unique molecular identifiers. TCRdb independently ran MiXCR on the PCR reads; one entry per CDR3 protein. The table lists 90,000 to 120,000 distinct CDR3 sequences, around 6.4% of them singletons. Source: PBMCs, mostly from graft donor cells, taken 360 days after TCRalphabeta/CD19-depleted stem cell transplant. These TCRs come from a male patient between 2 and 15 years old who had a stem cell transplant for acute lymphoblastic leukemia, so the T cells may come from the graft donor.

This clonotype was observed many times. J is TRBJ2-2 and V is TRBV28; D is possibly TRBD1 (5 bases). V was trimmed by 3 bases and J by 12 bases, leaving 14 bases between them. Germline CDR1 is MDHEN and CDR2 is SYDVKM. The CDR3 covers 13 residues. In nucleotides, the CDR3 is TGTGCCAGCAGTTTTGGGCAGGGATGGAAGCTGTTTTTT. Its protein product is CASSFGQGWKLFF.

This clonotype was detected many times. This sequence joins TRBV7-9 and TRBJ2-1, with D perhaps matching TRBD1 or TRBD2 (5 bases each). The CDR3 covers 16 residues. CDR1 and CDR2 from the germline V gene are SEHNR and FQNEAQ (reference sequence). Trimming left V 4 bases short and J 8 bases short, with 21 bases between. CDR3 amino acids: CASSSGTRTGRHEQFF. DNA for the CDR3: TGTGCCAGCAGCTCCGGGACCCGGACGGGCCGTCATGAGCAGTTCTTC.

This clonotype was counted many times. The gene calls are TRBV25-1 and TRBJ2-7, with TRBD2 as a possible D gene (5 bases). CDR1 is MGHDK, CDR2 SYGVNS, per germline. The CDR3 is 14 residues long. Trimming cost V 2 bases and J 6 bases, with 14 bases left between them. The CDR3, as DNA: TGTGCCAGCAGTGAACCCTCAGCGACTACCGAGCAGTACTTC. This encodes CASSEPSATTEQYF.

This clonotype has a count of ten or more. The rearrangement joins TRBV3-1 to TRBJ2-1, with TRBD2 matching 13 bases. CDR1 LGHDT and CDR2 YNNKEL come from the germline V gene (reference sequence). This CDR3 has 18 residues. Trimming removed 4 bases from V and 7 bases from J; junction bases left unmatched: 13. CDR3 region: CASSPGLGTSGVRNEQFF. DNA for the CDR3: TGTGCCAGCAGCCCGGGATTAGGGACTAGCGGGGTGAGGAATGAGCAGTTCTTC.

This clonotype was observed at least ten times. V and J are TRBV12-3 or TRBV12-4 and TRBJ2-3; D tentatively reads TRBD1 or TRBD2 (5 bases each). V was shortened by 10 bases and J by 3 bases, with 11 bases between the two germline ends. The CDR3 loop spans 12 amino acids. The CDR3 bases are TGTGCCACCCTTTGGGGGACAGATACGCAGTATTTT. Residues: CATLWGTDTQYF.

This clonotype was seen at least ten times. The chain employs TRBV28 and TRBJ2-7; 9 nucleotides match TRBD1. CDR3 length equals 13 residues. Trimming cost V 10 bases and J 4 bases; bases outside gene matches: 8. Germline-derived CDR1 and CDR2 are MDHEN and SYDVKM. For the CDR3, the DNA is TGTGCCACCCATGACAGGGGGACATACGAGCAGTACTTC. This codes for CATHDRGTYEQYF.

This clonotype turned up a few times. The CDR3 bases are TGTGCCAGCAGCCCTTGGGGGAGCGGGGAGACAGATACGCAGTATTTT. It encodes CASSPWGSGETDTQYF. V is TRBV7-6 and J is TRBJ2-3; 7 bases agree with TRBD2. Germline CDR1 is SGHVS and CDR2 is FNYEAQ. Losses at the gene ends were 5 bases for V and 3 bases for J; bases not matched to a gene: 11. This CDR3 has 16 amino acids. The complete variable domain, with remaining parts taken from reference TRBV7-6 and TRBJ2-3, reads GAGVSQSPRYKVTKRGQDVALRCDPISGHVSLYWYRQALGQGPEFLTYFNYEAQQDKSGLPNDRFSAERPEGSISTLTIQRTEQRDSAMYRCASSPWGSGETDTQYFGPGTRLTVL.

The V gene is TRBV2, the J gene TRBJ1-6, with a weak D call TRBD1 (5 bases). V lost 3 bases and J 2 bases, leaving 8 bases between the germline ends. Per the germline V gene, CDR1 is SNHLY and CDR2 is FYNNEI. The CDR3 is 15 residues long. The CDR3 coding sequence is TGTGCCAGCAGTGACAGGGTCCCCTATAATTCACCCCTCCACTTT. Its translation is CASSDRVPYNSPLHF. The full variable domain, with the rest looked up from reference TRBV2 and TRBJ1-6, is EPEVTQTPSHQVTQMGQEVILRCVPISNHLYFYWYRQILGQKVEFLVSFYNNEISEKSEIFDDQFSVERPDGSNFTLKIRSTKLEDSAMYFCASSDRVPYNSPLHFGNGTRLTVT.

V gene TRBV12-1 combines with J gene TRBJ2-2; the table's D call, TRBD2, was not checked against the DNA. TRBV12-1 is classified as a pseudogene. This CDR3 contains 18 residues. Written as DNA, the CDR3 is TGTGCCATCAGCTTAAATGGACTAGTGCGACCGAACACCGGGGAGCTGTTTTTT. Translating gives CAISLNGLVRPNTGELFF.

At least ten counts were recorded for this clonotype. The chain is built from TRBV28 and TRBJ2-2; TRBD2 agrees at 16 bases. The CDR3 runs 20 residues. With 3 bases clipped from V and 0 bases from J, the junction kept 7 bases outside the gene matches. Germline CDR1 is MDHEN and CDR2 is SYDVKM. The CDR3 protein is CASSFDPGLAGGSNTGELFF. Written as DNA, the CDR3 is TGTGCCAGCAGTTTCGATCCGGGACTAGCGGGAGGGTCGAACACCGGGGAGCTGTTTTTT.

This clonotype has a count of ten or more. The rearrangement uses TRBV28 and TRBJ2-3; no definite D call. Deletions cut 3 bases from V and 5 bases from J, with 3 bases between. This CDR3 has 11 residues. CDR1 is MDHEN and CDR2 is SYDVKM in the germline V gene. The CDR3 is CASSFGDTQYF. CDR3 coding DNA: TGTGCCAGCAGTTTCGGAGATACGCAGTATTTT.

As regards this clonotype: A much larger clone lies a single base off, so this may be a read error. The chain combines TRBV25-1 with TRBJ2-5; a possible D gene is TRBD2 (6 bases). CDR3 length: 16 amino acids. The germline gives CDR1 MGHDK, CDR2 SYGVNS. The CDR3 DNA follows: TGTGCCAGCAGTGAGTTTAAGGGACTGTTACAAGGGACCCAGTACTTC. Its protein product is CASSEFKGLLQGTQYF.

V usage is TRBV27 and J usage is TRBJ2-1; D may be TRBD1 (5 bases). From germline, CDR1 is MNHEY and CDR2 SMNVEV (reference sequence). The CDR3 sequence is 15 residues long. Trimming cost V 2 bases and J 4 bases, with 12 bases left between them. In nucleotides, the CDR3 is TGTGCCAGCAGTTTAATAGGGGTGCCTTACAATGAGCAGTTCTTC. Its translation is CASSLIGVPYNEQFF.

V usage is TRBV30 and J usage is TRBJ1-2; possibly TRBD1 for D (6 bases). V gave up 8 bases and J gave up 8 bases, with 12 bases separating them. There are 10 residues in the CDR3. CDR1 is GTSNPN and CDR2 is SVGIG in the germline V gene (reference sequence). The CDR3 loop reads CALGHPGYTF. CDR3 nucleotides: TGTGCCCTGGGACACCCAGGCTACACCTTC.

This clonotype was counted many times. The CDR3, as DNA: TGTGCCAGCAGCTCCTTATACACTGAAGCTTTCTTT. Translating it yields CASSSLYTEAFF. The chain carries TRBV7-9 and TRBJ1-1; D is unclear. V dropped 4 bases and J dropped 3 bases, with 6 bases sitting between them. This CDR3 contains 12 residues. Per germline, CDR1 SEHNR and CDR2 FQNEAQ (reference sequence).

The V and J genes are TRBV4-3 and TRBJ2-7; D ambiguous. The ends were cut back, 1 base at V and 4 bases at J, with 11 bases in the middle. Germline V gene data show CDR1 as LGHNA and CDR2 as YSLEER. CDR3 length: 14 residues. The CDR3 reads CASSQGMHTYEQYF. The CDR3 DNA reads TGCGCCAGCAGCCAAGGCATGCATACTTACGAGCAGTACTTC.

This sequence joins TRBV18 and TRBJ1-5; D not certain. V lost 3 bases, J lost 2 bases, and 8 bases lay in between. The CDR3 consists of 14 residues. Germline-derived CDR1 and CDR2 are KGHSH and LQKENI. For the CDR3, the DNA is TGTGCCAGCTCACCGTGGGAGGGCAATCAGCCCCAGCATTTT. It specifies CASSPWEGNQPQHF.

In its sample, this clonotype was seen many times. This rearrangement joins TRBV7-9 to TRBJ2-1; 7 nucleotides line up with TRBD1. The V and J ends lost 4 bases and 8 bases, in that order; junction bases with no gene match: 14. The germline V gene encodes CDR1 SEHNR and CDR2 FQNEAQ (reference sequence). The CDR3 extends over 16 amino acids. CDR3 sequence: CASSSKPTGISDEQFF. CDR3 nucleotide sequence: TGTGCCAGCAGCTCGAAACCGACAGGGATCAGCGATGAGCAGTTCTTC. The whole variable domain, filled in from reference TRBV7-9 and TRBJ2-1, reads DTGVSQNPRHKITKRGQNVTFRCDPISEHNRLYWYRQTLGQGPEFLTYFQNEAQLEKSRLLSDRFSAERPKGSFSTLEIQRTEQGDSAMYLCASSSKPTGISDEQFFGPGTRLTVL.

This clonotype was seen many times. The CDR3 bases are TGTGCCAGCAGTTTATTCGGGACAGGGCTGCACGAGCAGTACTTC. Translation gives CASSLFGTGLHEQYF. This chain connects TRBV28 to TRBJ2-7; 9 bases match TRBD1. The J segment lost 5 bases and the V segment lost 1 base, leaving 6 bases of the junction unmatched. The CDR3 spans 15 residues. Germline V gene data show CDR1 as MDHEN and CDR2 as SYDVKM. The full variable domain, with the rest looked up from reference TRBV28 and TRBJ2-7, is DVKVTQSSRYLVKRTGEKVFLECVQDMDHENMFWYRQDPGLGLRLIYFSYDVKMKEKGDIPEGYSVSREKKERFSLILESASTNQTSMYLCASSLFGTGLHEQYFGPGTRLTVT.

This clonotype was counted ten times or more. The chain has TRBV28 and TRBJ1-1; 7 nucleotides agree with TRBD1. The CDR3 has 16 amino acids. V shed 2 bases, J shed 0 bases, and the junction held 6 bases outside the gene matches. The germline gives CDR1 MDHEN, CDR2 SYDVKM. The CDR3, as DNA: TGTGCCAGCAGTTTAAGGGACGGGACAGTGAACACTGAAGCTTTCTTT. Translating it yields CASSLRDGTVNTEAFF.

This clonotype was observed a handful of times. In nucleotides, the CDR3 is TGTGCCAGCAGCTTGGTTCCGAGGAGTGAAGCTTTCTTT. This encodes CASSLVPRSEAFF. The chain combines TRBV5-6 with TRBJ1-1; unclear D gene. The CDR3 covers 13 residues. V lost 0 bases and J 7 bases, leaving 10 bases between the germline ends. Germline lookup yields CDR1 SGHDT and CDR2 YYEEEE.

The chain has TRBV28 and TRBJ2-7, with a tentative D call TRBD1 (6 bases). Germline assignment: CDR1 MDHEN and CDR2 SYDVKM. V was pared by 10 bases and J by 7 bases, with 17 bases between. This CDR3 spans 12 amino acids. CDR3 region: CATRTDLREQYF. The CDR3 bases are TGTGCCACACGGACAGACCTAAGAGAGCAGTACTTC.

The table lists this clonotype with many counts. The rearrangement uses TRBV12-3 or TRBV12-4 and TRBJ2-1; 7 bases are shared with TRBD2. The CDR3 is 14 residues long. V was pared by 4 bases and J by 5 bases, with 5 bases of the junction left unmatched. CDR3 in amino acids: CASSSGLVDNEQFF. In DNA, the CDR3 is TGTGCCAGCAGTTCCGGACTAGTTGACAATGAGCAGTTCTTC.

There are a few counts of this clonotype. V and J are TRBV7-2 and TRBJ2-2; 7 bases fit TRBD1. The CDR3 is made up of 16 amino acids. J was trimmed by 2 bases and V by 2 bases; bases with no gene match: 5. Germline loops: CDR1 SGHTA, CDR2 FQGNSA. CDR3 DNA sequence: TGTGCCAGCAGCTTAAAGGGGGCAGCTAACACCGGGGAGCTGTTTTTT. Amino acid sequence: CASSLKGAANTGELFF.

CDR3 sequence reads: CASTPQGASYEQYF. The CDR3 nucleotides read TGTGCCAGTACCCCGCAGGGAGCCTCCTACGAGCAGTACTTC. The chain links TRBV19 to TRBJ2-7, with D perhaps being TRBD1 or TRBD2 (5 bases each). Per germline, CDR1 LNHDA and CDR2 SQIVND (reference sequence). Trimming took off 7 bases at V and 0 bases at J, with 13 bases between the two ends. The CDR3 extends over 14 amino acids.

The sample holds many counts of this clonotype. The V call is TRBV7-3, the J call TRBJ2-3; TRBD2 might be the D (6 bases). The CDR3 sequence is 14 residues long. Trimming took off 1 base at V and 5 bases at J, with 10 bases between the two ends. CDR1 is SGHTA and CDR2 is FQGTGA in the germline V gene. The DNA for the CDR3 is TGTGCCAGCAGCTTAAGCCCCGGGGGAGATACGCAGTATTTT. Translating it yields CASSLSPGGDTQYF.

At least ten counts were recorded for this clonotype. The J gene is TRBJ2-7, the V gene TRBV10-2; 9 bases are shared with TRBD1. The CDR3 covers 14 residues. V trimming: 4 bases; J trimming: 4 bases; junction bases outside the gene matches: 5. The germline CDR1 and CDR2 sequences are WSHSY and SAAADI. Written as DNA, the CDR3 is TGCGCCAGCAGTGTCGGGACAGGGTTGTACGAGCAGTACTTC. As protein: CASSVGTGLYEQYF.

Many counts were recorded for this clonotype. The chain carries TRBV28 and TRBJ2-2; D tentatively fits TRBD1 or TRBD2 (5 bases each). CDR1 MDHEN and CDR2 SYDVKM come from the germline V gene. V lost 5 bases, J lost 6 bases, and 16 bases lay in between. This CDR3 contains 15 residues. The CDR3 DNA is TGTGCCAGCAGTCCCCGGGGCGTTACGGCCGGGGAGCTGTTTTTT. Translated, it gives CASSPRGVTAGELFF.

This clonotype has only a few counts. The chain uses TRBV24-1 and TRBJ1-6, with 8 bases lining up with TRBD1. The ends lost 8 bases at V and 2 bases at J; junction bases unmatched: 7. The CDR3 extends over 16 amino acids. Germline V gene data show CDR1 as KGHDR and CDR2 as SFDVKD. The CDR3 sequence is CATKLDRVPYNSPLHF. The CDR3 region has the DNA TGTGCCACCAAGTTGGACAGGGTCCCCTATAATTCACCCCTCCACTTT.

The V call is TRBV7-9, the J call TRBJ1-1, with TRBD1 as a possible D gene (5 bases). Germline values: CDR1 SEHNR, CDR2 FQNEAQ (reference sequence). Trimming removed 7 bases from V and 3 bases from J, with 18 bases in between. The CDR3 runs 15 residues. CDR3 region: CASTLWDLLDTEAFF. In DNA, the CDR3 is TGTGCCAGCACCCTTTGGGACCTACTTGACACTGAAGCTTTCTTT.

This clonotype was seen a handful of times. The V and J genes are TRBV27 and TRBJ2-7; D is possibly TRBD1 (5 bases). V shed 2 bases and J shed 0 bases, with 11 bases lying between them. Germline CDR1 and CDR2: MNHEY and SMNVEV (reference sequence). The CDR3 covers 15 residues. CDR3 sequence: CASSLGAGLSYEQYF. The CDR3, as DNA: TGTGCCAGCAGTTTAGGGGCAGGTCTCTCCTACGAGCAGTACTTC.

This clonotype has at least ten counts. The rearrangement uses TRBV5-6 and TRBJ2-5; 7 nucleotides line up with TRBD2. CDR1 is SGHDT and CDR2 is YYEEEE in the germline V gene. Losses at the gene ends were 2 bases for V and 4 bases for J; bases not matched to a gene: 5. The CDR3 is made up of 14 amino acids. Here the CDR3 DNA reads TGTGCCAGCAGCTTTCGGCGGGAGAGAGAGACCCAGTACTTC. It translates to CASSFRRERETQYF.